This passage covers 5 T cell receptor beta chains from one sample sequenced in a study of post-analysis software for immune sequencing data (dated by TCRdb to the mid-2010s). The paper as a whole reports these results and caveats: Significantly higher frequencies in patients than in controls were found for several TRBV segments, including TRBV5-6, TRBV5-1 and TRBV20-1.

No cognate antigen is known for these TCRs. The library was built by means of PCR. Instrument on record: Illumina HiSeq 2500. To reduce PCR and sequencing biases, unique molecular identifiers were built into the TCR beta cDNA libraries. Using fastp trimming at Q25 and MiXCR clonotype assembly, TCRdb reanalyzed the public sequencing data and kept in-frame beta chains. Rows are unified per CDR3 protein, each entry keeping the most common DNA and genes. The sample contains hundreds of thousands of distinct CDR3 sequences, roughly 38% of them found a single time. The ten largest clonotypes hold around 15% of the sample. The sequencing sample was made of blood. These receptors were taken from a girl between 5 and 17 years old with multiple sclerosis.

V gene TRBV7-6 combines with J gene TRBJ2-3, with 8 bases fitting TRBD2. Trimming at V came to 3 bases and at J to 3 bases, leaving 2 bases not matched to a gene. The V gene's germline CDR1 is SGHVS and CDR2 FNYEAQ. CDR3 length: 14 amino acids. CDR3 in amino acids: CASSLVAGTDTQYF. The CDR3 DNA follows: TGTGCCAGCAGCTTGGTAGCGGGGACAGATACGCAGTATTTT. The variable domain in full, with the rest retrieved from reference TRBV7-6 and TRBJ2-3, is GAGVSQSPRYKVTKRGQDVALRCDPISGHVSLYWYRQALGQGPEFLTYFNYEAQQDKSGLPNDRFSAERPEGSISTLTIQRTEQRDSAMYRCASSLVAGTDTQYFGPGTRLTVL.

CDR3 DNA: TGTGCCAGCAGTTACTCGTTTGGGTATGGCTACACCTTC. Protein: CASSYSFGYGYTF. V and J are TRBV6-5 and TRBJ1-2, with unresolved D. V was trimmed by 0 bases and J by 5 bases, leaving 7 bases between them. The CDR3 totals 13 residues. The germline gives CDR1 MNHEY, CDR2 SVGAGI.

This clonotype showed up just a few times. The chain combines TRBV6-6 with TRBJ1-1; the match to TRBD1 covers 7 bases. CDR3 length equals 17 residues. The germline V gene encodes CDR1 MNHNY and CDR2 SVGAGI (reference sequence). The trim removed 4 bases at V and 6 bases at J, leaving 17 bases unmatched. CDR3 sequence reads: CASSSPQGRGASPEAFF. The CDR3 DNA is TGTGCCAGCAGTTCCCCACAGGGGCGGGGGGCTAGCCCTGAAGCTTTCTTT.

The gene calls are TRBV25-1 and TRBJ2-3; 8 bases align to TRBD1. V lost 3 bases and J lost 10; bases outside the gene matches: 9. Germline-derived CDR1 and CDR2 are MGHDK and SYGVNS. The CDR3 loop spans 14 amino acids. CDR3 nucleotides: TGTGCCAGCAGTGATCCTAGGACAGGGCTATCGCAGTATTTT. It yields the protein CASSDPRTGLSQYF.

The chain uses TRBV4-3 and TRBJ2-1; the D is unclear. Looked up from germline, CDR1 is LGHNA and CDR2 is YSLEER. CDR3 length: 13 residues. The germline V and J ends were trimmed by 0 bases and 10 bases, with 10 bases remaining between them. CDR3 sequence: CASSQEGIGEQFF. The CDR3 DNA follows: TGCGCCAGCAGCCAAGAAGGCATCGGAGAGCAGTTCTTC.